Sequencing of this TCR beta chain was carried out in a study of blood T cell repertoires in COVID-19. About the study: Researchers got acute and convalescent COVID-19 samples from the United States, Italy and Spain. In each case, the material was cDNA or gDNA derived from T cells, B-cell-depleted T cells, or PBMCs.

From germline, CDR1 is SGHRS and CDR2 YFSETQ. The CDR3 covers 15 residues. Trimming removed 6 bases from V and 10 bases from J; junction bases left unmatched: 9. Per the study methods: Scientists estimated how many nucleated cells there were by amplifying reference gene primers. Method: immunoSEQ multiplex PCR; TCRdb's copy keeps in-frame clones and lacks some. V and J calls and clone size are given by that table; D and trimming were obtained from the DNA. This sample carries just over 250,000 clones, around nine tenths of them seen once, and the ten largest clones take over 7.5%. Sequencing used peripheral blood. The clonotype was recovered from a man in his forties who had recovered from COVID-19. The chain recombines TRBV5-1 with TRBJ2-1, with 14 bases lining up with TRBD2. The CDR3 DNA is TGCGCCAGCACTGCCGGGACTAGCGGGAGTGGAGAGCAGTTCTTC. Amino acid sequence: CASTAGTSGSGEQFF.